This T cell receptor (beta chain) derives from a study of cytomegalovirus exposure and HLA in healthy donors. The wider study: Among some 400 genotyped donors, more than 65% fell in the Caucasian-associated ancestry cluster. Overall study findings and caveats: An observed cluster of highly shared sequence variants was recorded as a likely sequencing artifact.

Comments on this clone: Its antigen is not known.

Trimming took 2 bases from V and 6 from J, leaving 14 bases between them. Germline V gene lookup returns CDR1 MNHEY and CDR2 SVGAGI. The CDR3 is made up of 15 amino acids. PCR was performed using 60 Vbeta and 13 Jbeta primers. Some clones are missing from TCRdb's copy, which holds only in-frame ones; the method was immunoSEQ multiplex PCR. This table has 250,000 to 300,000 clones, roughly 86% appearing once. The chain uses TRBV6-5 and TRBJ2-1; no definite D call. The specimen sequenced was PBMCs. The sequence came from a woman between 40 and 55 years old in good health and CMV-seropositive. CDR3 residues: CASSYPGNVVNEQFF. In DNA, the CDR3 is TGTGCCAGCAGTTACCCGGGTAACGTGGTCAATGAGCAGTTCTTC.